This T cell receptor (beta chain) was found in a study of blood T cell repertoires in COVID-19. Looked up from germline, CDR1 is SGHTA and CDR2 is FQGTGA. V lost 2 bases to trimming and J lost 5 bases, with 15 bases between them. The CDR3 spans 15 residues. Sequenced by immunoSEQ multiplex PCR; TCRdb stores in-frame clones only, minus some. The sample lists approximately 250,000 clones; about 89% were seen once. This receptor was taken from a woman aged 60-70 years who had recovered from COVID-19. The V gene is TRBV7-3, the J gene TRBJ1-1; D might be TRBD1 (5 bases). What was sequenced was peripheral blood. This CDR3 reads CASSLQAQGGTEAFF. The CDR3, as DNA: TGTGCCAGCAGCTTACAAGCGCAGGGAGGGACTGAAGCTTTCTTT.